This entry concerns a single TCR beta chain. Its antigen remains unknown. TCRdb re-called the 5' RACE reads, yielding one record per CDR3 amino acid sequence without DNA. Reported are roughly 450,000 distinct CDR3 sequences; the ten largest clones contain more than 1.4%. The data were obtained in a study of T cells expressing NK-cell markers. Across the whole study: TCR beta repertoires came from sorted CD3+CD56+NKG2C+, CD3+CD56+NKG2C- and CD3+CD56-NKG2C+ T cells. The study, taken as a whole, reports: A range of about 1.0-8% of CD8+ T cells consisted of dominant NKG2C+ clonotypes in more than five donors.

Sequenced sample: blood T cells: a sorted CD56 or NKG2C T cell subset, CD4+ or CD8+ T cells, or bulk PBMC T cells (not recorded which). The source of this sequence is a woman aged 45-59 years in good health.

The CDR3 loop reads CASSLRQLNEKLFF. This chain connects TRBV5-5 to TRBJ1-4; with no DNA, the TCRdb D assignment of TRBD1 cannot be verified. Germline values: CDR1 SGHKS, CDR2 YYEKEE (reference sequence). The CDR3 runs 14 residues.